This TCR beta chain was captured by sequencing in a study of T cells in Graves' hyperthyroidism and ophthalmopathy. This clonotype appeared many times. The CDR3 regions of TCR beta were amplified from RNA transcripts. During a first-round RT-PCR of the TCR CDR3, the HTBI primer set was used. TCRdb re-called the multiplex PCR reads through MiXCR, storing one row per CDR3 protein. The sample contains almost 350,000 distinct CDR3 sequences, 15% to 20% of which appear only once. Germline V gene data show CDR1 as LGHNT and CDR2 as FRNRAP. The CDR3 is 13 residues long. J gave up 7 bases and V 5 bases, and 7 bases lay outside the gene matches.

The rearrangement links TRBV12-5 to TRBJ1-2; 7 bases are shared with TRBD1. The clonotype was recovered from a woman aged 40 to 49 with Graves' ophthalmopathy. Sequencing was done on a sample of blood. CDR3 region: CASGPLRGAGYTF. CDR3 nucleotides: TGTGCTAGTGGTCCACTCAGGGGGGCTGGCTACACCTTC.